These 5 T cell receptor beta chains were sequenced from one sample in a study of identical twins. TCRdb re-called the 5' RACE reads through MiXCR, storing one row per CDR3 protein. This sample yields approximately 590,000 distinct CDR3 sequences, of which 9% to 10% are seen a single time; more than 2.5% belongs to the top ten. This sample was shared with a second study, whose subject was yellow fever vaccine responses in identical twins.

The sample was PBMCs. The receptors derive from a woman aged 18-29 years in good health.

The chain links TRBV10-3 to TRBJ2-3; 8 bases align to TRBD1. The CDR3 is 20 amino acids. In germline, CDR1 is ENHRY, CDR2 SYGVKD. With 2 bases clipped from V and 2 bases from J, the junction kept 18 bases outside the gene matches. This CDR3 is CAISEPGQETSPTTTDTQYF. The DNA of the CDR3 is TGTGCCATCAGTGAGCCGGGACAGGAGACCTCCCCGACGACCACAGATACGCAGTATTTT.

CDR3 bases: TGTGCCAGCAGCATACCAGGACAGGGACACGAGACCCAGTACTTC. As protein: CASSIPGQGHETQYF. The V and J genes are TRBV7-8 and TRBJ2-5; TRBD1 agrees at 8 bases. The CDR3 is made up of 15 amino acids. With 5 bases clipped from V and 5 bases from J, the junction kept 10 bases outside the gene matches. Germline V gene data show CDR1 as SGHVS and CDR2 as FQNEAQ.

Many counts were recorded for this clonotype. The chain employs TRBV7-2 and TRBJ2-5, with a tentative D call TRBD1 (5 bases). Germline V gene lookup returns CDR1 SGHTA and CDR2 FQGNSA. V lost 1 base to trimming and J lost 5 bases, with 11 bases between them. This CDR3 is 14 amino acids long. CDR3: CASSLEQGRETQYF. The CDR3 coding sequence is TGTGCCAGCAGCTTAGAGCAGGGTCGGGAGACCCAGTACTTC. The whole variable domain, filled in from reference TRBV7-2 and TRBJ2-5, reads GAGVSQSPSNKVTEKGKDVELRCDPISGHTALYWYRQSLGQGLEFLIYFQGNSAPDKSGLPSDRFSAERTGGSVSTLTIQRTQQEDSAVYLCASSLEQGRETQYFGPGTRLLVL.

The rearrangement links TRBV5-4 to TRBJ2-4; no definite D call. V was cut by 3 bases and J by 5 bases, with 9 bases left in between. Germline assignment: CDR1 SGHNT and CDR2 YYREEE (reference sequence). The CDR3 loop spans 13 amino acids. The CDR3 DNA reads TGTGCCAGCAGCTCCCGGGCGGAAAACATTCAGTACTTC. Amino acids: CASSSRAENIQYF. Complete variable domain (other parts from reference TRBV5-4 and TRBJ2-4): ETGVTQSPTHLIKTRGQQVTLRCSSQSGHNTVSWYQQALGQGPQFIFQYYREEENGRGNFPPRFSGLQFPNYSSELNVNALELDDSALYLCASSSRAENIQYFGAGTRLSVL.

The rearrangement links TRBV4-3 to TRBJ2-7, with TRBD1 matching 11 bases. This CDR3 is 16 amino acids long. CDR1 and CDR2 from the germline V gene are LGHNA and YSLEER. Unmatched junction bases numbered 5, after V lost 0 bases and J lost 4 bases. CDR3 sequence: CASSQDRTGGLYEQYF. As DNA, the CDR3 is TGCGCCAGCAGCCAAGATAGGACAGGGGGCCTTTACGAGCAGTACTTC.